The 8 T cell receptor beta chains reported below all come from one sample, sequenced in a study of cytomegalovirus exposure and HLA in healthy donors. The study ran its PCR with 60 Vbeta and 13 Jbeta primers. The repertoire was sequenced with immunoSEQ multiplex PCR; TCRdb's copy has only in-frame clones and lacks some. Of approximately 160,000 clones listed, 65% to 80% are singletons. Sample: PBMCs. The source of these receptors is a woman aged 40 to 55 in good health and CMV-seropositive.

This chain links TRBV10-1 with TRBJ2-2; 9 nucleotides agree with TRBD2. Germline V gene data show CDR1 as WNHNN and CDR2 as SYGVQD (reference sequence). The CDR3 contains 15 residues. J lost 3 bases, V lost 3 bases, and 2 bases had no gene match. The CDR3: CASSEAGGYTGELFF. The CDR3 nucleotides are TGCGCCAGCAGTGAAGCGGGGGGATACACCGGGGAGCTGTTTTTT.

This clone was counted a few times. CDR3 coding DNA: TGCAGCGCCGCCTCACAGGGTAGGCGGGAGACCCAGTACTTC. Its protein product is CSAASQGRRETQYF. The genes are TRBV29-1 and TRBJ2-5; TRBD1 might be the D (6 bases). With 7 bases removed from V and 5 bases from J, the gap between germline ends came to 20 bases. The CDR3 is made up of 14 amino acids. CDR1 is SQVTM, CDR2 ANQGSEA, per germline. Full variable domain (missing parts from reference TRBV29-1 and TRBJ2-5): SAVISQKPSRDICQRGTSLTIQCQVDSQVTMMFWYRQQPGQSLTLIATANQGSEATYESGFVIDKFPISRPNLTFSTLTVSNMSPEDSSIYLCSAASQGRRETQYFGPGTRLLVL.

The J gene is TRBJ2-3, the V gene TRBV5-1; tentatively, D is TRBD1 (5 bases). V dropped 3 bases and J dropped 4 bases, with 15 bases sitting between them. This CDR3 contains 15 residues. The germline CDR1 and CDR2 sequences are SGHRS and YFSETQ. Here the CDR3 DNA reads TGCGCCAGCAGCTATATGGGGCAAGGGGCAGATACGCAGTATTTT. As protein: CASSYMGQGADTQYF.

The chain links TRBV6-1 to TRBJ2-3; D is uncertain. The length of the CDR3 is 15 residues. Germline V lookup: CDR1 MNHNS, CDR2 SASEGT. V gave up 0 bases and J gave up 1 base, with 8 bases separating them. Here the CDR3 reads CASSEARSRTDTQYF. The CDR3 DNA reads as TGTGCCAGCAGTGAAGCTAGAAGTCGCACAGATACGCAGTATTTT.

The CDR3 DNA is TGTGCCAGCAGCCGCCGGGGGGGGATGGGGGAGCAGTTCTTC. It specifies CASSRRGGMGEQFF. The rearrangement links TRBV12-1 to TRBJ2-1; TRBD2 is the table's D call, not checked against the DNA. TRBV12-1 is annotated as a pseudogene. The CDR3 is 14 residues long.

As concerns this clone: The junction departs from the called germline gene at one end, perhaps through a read error. V usage is TRBV27 and J usage is TRBJ2-1, with D possibly matching TRBD2 (6 bases). CDR1 MNHEY and CDR2 SMNVEV come from the germline V gene (reference sequence). This CDR3 has 12 amino acids. The CDR3 DNA follows: TGTGCCAGCAGTTTATCTGGCGGGGTCGGGGTCTTC. Translated, it gives CASSLSGGVGVF.

The chain couples TRBV21-1 to TRBJ2-7; TRBD1 is the table's D call, not checked against the DNA. TRBV21-1 has pseudogene status. This CDR3 is built from 15 residues. The CDR3 here is CASTQDRDFSYEQYF. DNA for the CDR3: TGTGCCAGCACCCAGGACAGGGATTTCTCCTACGAGCAGTACTTC.

About this clone: The sample carries other DNA sequences with the same CDR3. The CDR3 loop is CASSLGGTGNYGYTF. CDR3 coding DNA: TGCGCCAGCAGCTTGGGCGGGACAGGGAACTATGGCTACACCTTC. The V gene is TRBV5-1, the J gene TRBJ1-2; 9 bases are a match to TRBD1. With V trimmed by 0 bases and J by 2 bases, 2 bases remained unmatched. CDR1 is SGHRS, CDR2 YFSETQ, per germline. The CDR3 runs 15 residues.